This T cell receptor beta chain emerged from a study of a mutant IDH1 vaccine in newly diagnosed glioma. Study summary: Earlier treatment was radiotherapy, temozolomide, or both, with most getting both.

Method: immunoSEQ multiplex PCR; TCRdb's copy keeps in-frame clones and lacks some. The sample includes roughly 60,000 clones, approximately 80% of them seen just once. Details on this clone: Its cognate antigen is unknown.

The CDR3 is made up of 12 amino acids. Trimming took off 6 bases at V and 5 bases at J, with 10 bases between the two ends. In germline, CDR1 is MNHNY, CDR2 SVGAGI (reference sequence). Time point noted: week 11, during vaccination. Vaccination used 300 ug of mutant IDH1 20-mer peptide per dose, with topical imiquimod. The rearrangement links TRBV6-6 to TRBJ2-5; no reliable D call. The sequencing used PBMCs, collected from a glioma patient whose treatment included an IDH1 peptide vaccine. This sequence was found in a man aged 25-40 years with glioma. This chain's CDR3 is CASSPAWETQYF. CDR3 DNA sequence: TGTGCCAGCAGCCCGGCTTGGGAGACCCAGTACTTC.